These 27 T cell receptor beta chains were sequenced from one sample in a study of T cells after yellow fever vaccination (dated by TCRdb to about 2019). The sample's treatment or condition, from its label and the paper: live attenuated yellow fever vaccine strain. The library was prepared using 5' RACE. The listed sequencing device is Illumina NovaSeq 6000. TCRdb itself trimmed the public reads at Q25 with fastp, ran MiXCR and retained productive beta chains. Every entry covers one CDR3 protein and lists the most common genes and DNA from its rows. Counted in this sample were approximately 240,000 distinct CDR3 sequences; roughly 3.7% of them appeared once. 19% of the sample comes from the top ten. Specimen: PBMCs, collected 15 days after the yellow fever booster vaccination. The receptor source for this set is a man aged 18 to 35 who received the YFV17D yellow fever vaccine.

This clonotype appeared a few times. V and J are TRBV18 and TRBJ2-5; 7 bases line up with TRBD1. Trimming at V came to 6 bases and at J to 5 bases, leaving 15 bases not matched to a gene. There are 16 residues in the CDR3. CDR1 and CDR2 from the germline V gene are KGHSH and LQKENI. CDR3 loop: CASSLTADRVYETQYF. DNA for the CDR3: TGTGCCAGCTCCTTAACCGCCGACAGGGTATATGAGACCCAGTACTTC. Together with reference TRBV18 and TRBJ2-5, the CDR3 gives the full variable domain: NAGVMQNPRHLVRRRGQEARLRCSPMKGHSHVYWYRQLPEEGLKFMVYLQKENIIDESGMPKERFSAEFPKEGPSILRIQQVVRGDSAAYFCASSLTADRVYETQYFGPGTRLLVL.

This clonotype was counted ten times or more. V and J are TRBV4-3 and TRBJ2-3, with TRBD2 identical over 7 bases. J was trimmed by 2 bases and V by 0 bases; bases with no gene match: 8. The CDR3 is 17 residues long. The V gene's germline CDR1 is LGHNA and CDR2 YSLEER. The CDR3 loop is CASSQDRTAGYTDTQYF. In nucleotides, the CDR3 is TGCGCCAGCAGCCAAGACAGAACAGCGGGATACACAGATACGCAGTATTTT.

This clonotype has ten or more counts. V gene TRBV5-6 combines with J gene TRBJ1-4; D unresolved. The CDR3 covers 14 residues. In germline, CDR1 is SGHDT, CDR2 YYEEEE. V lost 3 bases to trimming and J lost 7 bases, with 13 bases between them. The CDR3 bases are TGTGCCAGCAGCTCTCGACGGGATAGTGAAAAACTGTTTTTT. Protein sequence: CASSSRRDSEKLFF.

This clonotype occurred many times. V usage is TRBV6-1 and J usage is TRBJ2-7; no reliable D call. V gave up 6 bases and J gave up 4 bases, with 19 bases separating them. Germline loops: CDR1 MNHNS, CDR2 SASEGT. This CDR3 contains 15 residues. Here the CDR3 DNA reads TGTGCCAGCAGCTTTGACACAGCCTTAGGGTACGAGCAGTACTTC. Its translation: CASSFDTALGYEQYF.

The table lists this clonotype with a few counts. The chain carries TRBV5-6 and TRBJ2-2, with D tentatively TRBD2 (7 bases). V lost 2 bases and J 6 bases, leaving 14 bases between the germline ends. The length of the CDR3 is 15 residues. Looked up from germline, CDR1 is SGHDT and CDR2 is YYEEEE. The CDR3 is CASSLDRSGAGELFF. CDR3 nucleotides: TGTGCCAGCAGCTTAGACAGGAGCGGGGCCGGGGAGCTGTTTTTT.

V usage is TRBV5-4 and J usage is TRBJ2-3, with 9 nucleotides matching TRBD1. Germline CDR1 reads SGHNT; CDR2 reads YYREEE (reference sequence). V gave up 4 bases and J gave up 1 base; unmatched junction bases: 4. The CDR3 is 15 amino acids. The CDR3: CASSQRQGGTDTQYF. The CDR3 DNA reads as TGTGCCAGCAGCCAAAGACAGGGGGGCACAGATACGCAGTATTTT.

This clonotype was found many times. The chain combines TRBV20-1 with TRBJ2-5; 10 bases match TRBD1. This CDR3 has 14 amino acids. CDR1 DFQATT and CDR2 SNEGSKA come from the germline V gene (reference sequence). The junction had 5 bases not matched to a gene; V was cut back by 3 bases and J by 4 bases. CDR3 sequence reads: CSASWDRGAETQYF. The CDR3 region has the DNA TGCAGTGCTAGCTGGGACAGGGGCGCAGAGACCCAGTACTTC.

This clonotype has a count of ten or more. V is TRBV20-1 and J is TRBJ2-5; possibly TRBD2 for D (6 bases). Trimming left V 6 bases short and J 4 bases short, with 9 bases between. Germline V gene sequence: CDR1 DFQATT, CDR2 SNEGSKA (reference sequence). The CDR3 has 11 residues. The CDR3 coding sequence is TGCAGTGCGGTCGGGGGAGAGACCCAGTACTTC. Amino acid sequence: CSAVGGETQYF.

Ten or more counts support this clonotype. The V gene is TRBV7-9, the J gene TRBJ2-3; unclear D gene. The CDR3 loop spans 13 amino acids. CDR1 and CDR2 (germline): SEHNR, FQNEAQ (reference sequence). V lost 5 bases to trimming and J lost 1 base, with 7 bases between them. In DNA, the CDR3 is TGTGCCAGCAGCCACTTCCGCACAGATACGCAGTATTTT. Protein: CASSHFRTDTQYF.

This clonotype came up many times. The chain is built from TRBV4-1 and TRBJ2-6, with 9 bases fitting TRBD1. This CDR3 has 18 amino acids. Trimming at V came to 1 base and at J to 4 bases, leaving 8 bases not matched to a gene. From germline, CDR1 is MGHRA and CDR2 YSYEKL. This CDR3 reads CASSQGGTGFAGANVLTF. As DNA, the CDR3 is TGCGCCAGCAGCCAAGGGGGGACAGGGTTTGCAGGGGCCAACGTCCTGACTTTC.

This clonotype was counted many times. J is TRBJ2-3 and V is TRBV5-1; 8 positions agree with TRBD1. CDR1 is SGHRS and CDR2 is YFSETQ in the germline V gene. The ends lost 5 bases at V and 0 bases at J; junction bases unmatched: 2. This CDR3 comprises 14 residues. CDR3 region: CASRTGASTDTQYF. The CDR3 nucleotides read TGCGCCAGCAGGACAGGGGCGAGCACAGATACGCAGTATTTT.

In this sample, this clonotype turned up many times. CDR3 bases: TGTGCCAGCAGCACGGGAAGGCCGAACAATGAGCAGTTCTTC. Translated: CASSTGRPNNEQFF. The chain uses TRBV21-1 and TRBJ2-1; the listed D gene, TRBD2, was not tested against the DNA. TRBV21-1 is reported as a pseudogene. CDR3 length equals 14 residues.

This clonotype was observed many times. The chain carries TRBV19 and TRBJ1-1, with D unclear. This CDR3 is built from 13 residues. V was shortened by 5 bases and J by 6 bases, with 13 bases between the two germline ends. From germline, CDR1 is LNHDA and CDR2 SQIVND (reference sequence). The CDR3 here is CASSQSVSAEAFF. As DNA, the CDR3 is TGTGCCAGTAGTCAGTCTGTGAGCGCTGAAGCTTTCTTT.

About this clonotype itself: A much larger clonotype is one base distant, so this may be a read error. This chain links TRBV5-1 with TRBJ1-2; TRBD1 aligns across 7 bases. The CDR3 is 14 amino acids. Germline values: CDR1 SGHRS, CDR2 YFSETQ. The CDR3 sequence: CASSFDRASYSYTF. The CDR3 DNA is TGCGCCAGCAGCTTCGACAGGGCCTCCTATAGCTACACCTTC. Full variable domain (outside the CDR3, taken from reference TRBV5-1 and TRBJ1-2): KAGVTQTPRYLIKTRGQQVTLSCSPISGHRSVSWYQQTPGQGLQFLFEYFSETQRNKGNFPGRFSGRQFSNSRSEMNVSTLELGDSALYLCASSFDRASYSYTFGSGTRLTVV.

CDR3 coding DNA: TGCGCCAGCACCAACGCAGGACAGGGGGAAGAGACCCAGTACTTC. Its protein product is CASTNAGQGEETQYF. The rearrangement uses TRBV5-1 and TRBJ2-5; 10 nucleotides align to TRBD1. CDR3 length: 15 amino acids. The germline V gene has CDR1 SGHRS and CDR2 YFSETQ. The trim removed 6 bases at V and 3 bases at J, leaving 8 bases unmatched.

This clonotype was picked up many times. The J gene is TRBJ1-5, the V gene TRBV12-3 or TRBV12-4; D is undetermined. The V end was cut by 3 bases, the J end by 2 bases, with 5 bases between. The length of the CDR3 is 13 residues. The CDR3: CASSFDRNQPQHF. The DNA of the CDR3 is TGTGCCAGCAGTTTCGATCGCAATCAGCCCCAGCATTTT.

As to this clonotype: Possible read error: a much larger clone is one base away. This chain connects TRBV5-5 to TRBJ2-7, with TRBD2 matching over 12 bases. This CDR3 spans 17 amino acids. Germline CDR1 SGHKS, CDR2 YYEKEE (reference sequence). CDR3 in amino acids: CASSLGPLAGGSYEQNV. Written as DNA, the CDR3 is TGTGCCAGCAGCTTGGGTCCACTAGCGGGGGGCTCCTACGAGCAGAACGTC.

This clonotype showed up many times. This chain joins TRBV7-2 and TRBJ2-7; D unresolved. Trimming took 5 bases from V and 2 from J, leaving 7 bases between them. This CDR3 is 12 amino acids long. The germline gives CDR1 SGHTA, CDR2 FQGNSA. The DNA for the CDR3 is TGTGCCAGCAGCCCACTAACCTACGAGCAGTACTTC. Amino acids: CASSPLTYEQYF.

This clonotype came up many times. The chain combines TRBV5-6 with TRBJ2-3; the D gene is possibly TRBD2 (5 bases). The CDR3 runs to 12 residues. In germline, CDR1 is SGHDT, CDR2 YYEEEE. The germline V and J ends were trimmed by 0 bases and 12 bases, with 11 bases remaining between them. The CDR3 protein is CASSLGLAAQYF. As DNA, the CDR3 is TGTGCCAGCAGCTTGGGGCTAGCCGCCCAGTATTTT.

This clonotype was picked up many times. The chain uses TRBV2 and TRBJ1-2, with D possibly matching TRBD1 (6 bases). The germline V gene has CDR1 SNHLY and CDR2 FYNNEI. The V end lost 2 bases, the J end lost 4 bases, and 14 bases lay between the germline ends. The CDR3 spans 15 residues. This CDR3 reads CASSEFKGHPYGYTF. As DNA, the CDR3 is TGTGCCAGCAGTGAATTTAAGGGACACCCCTATGGCTACACCTTC. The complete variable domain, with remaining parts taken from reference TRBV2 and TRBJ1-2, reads EPEVTQTPSHQVTQMGQEVILRCVPISNHLYFYWYRQILGQKVEFLVSFYNNEISEKSEIFDDQFSVERPDGSNFTLKIRSTKLEDSAMYFCASSEFKGHPYGYTFGSGTRLTVV.

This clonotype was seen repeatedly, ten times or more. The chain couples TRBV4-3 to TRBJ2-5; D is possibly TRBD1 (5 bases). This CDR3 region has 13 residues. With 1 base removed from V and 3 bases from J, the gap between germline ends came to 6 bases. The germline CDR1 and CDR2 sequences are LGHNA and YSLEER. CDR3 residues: CASSQAREETQYF. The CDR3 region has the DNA TGCGCCAGCAGCCAAGCCAGGGAAGAGACCCAGTACTTC.

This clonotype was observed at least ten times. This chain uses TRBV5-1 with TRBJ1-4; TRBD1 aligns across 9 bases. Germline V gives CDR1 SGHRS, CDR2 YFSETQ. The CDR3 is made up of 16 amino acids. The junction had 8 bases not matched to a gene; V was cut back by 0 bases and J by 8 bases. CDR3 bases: TGCGCCAGCAGCTTGGCCACGACAGGGGGTGAAGAAAAACTGTTTTTT. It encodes CASSLATTGGEEKLFF.

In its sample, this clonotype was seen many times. The CDR3 coding sequence is TGTGCCAGCAGCCCCGGGCCGTTCAATTCACCCCTCCACTTT. Translating it yields CASSPGPFNSPLHF. The genes are TRBV7-2 and TRBJ1-6; no clear D gene. The V end lost 5 bases, the J end lost 7 bases, and 12 bases lay between the germline ends. The CDR3 runs 14 residues. Germline CDR1 reads SGHTA; CDR2 reads FQGNSA.

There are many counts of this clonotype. The CDR3 DNA reads as TGTGCCAGCAGCCCTATGTCCGGGCCCCTATCCGGGGAGACCCAGTACTTC. Translation gives CASSPMSGPLSGETQYF. The chain combines TRBV4-2 with TRBJ2-5; the D is unclear. V was trimmed by 4 bases and J by 5 bases, leaving 23 bases between them. From germline, CDR1 is LGHNA and CDR2 YNFKEQ. CDR3 size: 17 residues.

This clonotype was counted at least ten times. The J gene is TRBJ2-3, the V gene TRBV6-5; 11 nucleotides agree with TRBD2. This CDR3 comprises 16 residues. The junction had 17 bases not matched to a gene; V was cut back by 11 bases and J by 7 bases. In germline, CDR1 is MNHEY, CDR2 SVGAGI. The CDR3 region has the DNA TGTGCCGCGGCCCCTCTTAGCGGGGGGGCCATGTATACGCAGTATTTT. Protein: CAAAPLSGGAMYTQYF.

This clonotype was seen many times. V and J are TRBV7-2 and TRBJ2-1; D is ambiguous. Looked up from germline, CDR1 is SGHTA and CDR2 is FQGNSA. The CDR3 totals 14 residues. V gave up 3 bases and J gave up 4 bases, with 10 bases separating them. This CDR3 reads CASSFGPKYNEQFF. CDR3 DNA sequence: TGTGCCAGCAGCTTTGGCCCCAAATACAATGAGCAGTTCTTC.

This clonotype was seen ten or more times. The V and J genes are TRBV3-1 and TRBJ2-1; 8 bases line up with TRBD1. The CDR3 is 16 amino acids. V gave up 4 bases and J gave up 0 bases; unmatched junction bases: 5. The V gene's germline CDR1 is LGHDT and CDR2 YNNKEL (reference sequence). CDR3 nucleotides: TGTGCCAGCAGCCTAACGGGACAGGCCTCCTACAATGAGCAGTTCTTC. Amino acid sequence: CASSLTGQASYNEQFF.